Listed below are T cell receptor beta chains from one sample, sequenced in a study of OX40 agonist ivuxolimab in advanced cancers. Sequencing used immunoSEQ multiplex PCR; TCRdb keeps in-frame clones, though not all of them. The repertoire has 74,000 or so clones, 90% to 95% of them found once; the top ten carry approximately 0.3%. The source material was CD4+ or CD8+ T cells sorted from blood, sampled in a trial of the OX40 agonist ivuxolimab. The receptors stem from an adult with an advanced solid tumor such as melanoma, head and neck, liver or kidney cancer. Both conserved end residues are part of each CDR3. D genes are given only for firm matches. The size field is filled for only some rows; it gives once, few, many or a size class.

>TRBJ2-1|TRBV29-1|.|13|.
TGCAGCGTTGATCGGGGCGCCAACAATGAACAGTTCTTC
CSVDRGANNEQFF
>TRBJ1-3|TRBV19|.|12|.
TGTGCCAGTAAGGATACAGGAAACACCATATATTTT
CASKDTGNTIYF
>TRBJ2-2|TRBV5-1|few|17|TRBD1
TGCGCCAGCAGCCCGTTGTCCGGGACAGGGATCGCCGGGGAGCTGTTTTTT
CASSPLSGTGIAGELFF
>TRBJ2-2|TRBV6-6|.|12|.
TGTGCCAGCAGTTACCGAATCGGGGAGCTGTTTTTT
CASSYRIGELFF
>TRBJ2-1|TRBV27|.|14|.
TGTGCCAGCAGTTTTGGGGGATCCTACAATGAGCAGTTCTTC
CASSFGGSYNEQFF
>TRBJ2-5|TRBV18|once|15|.
TGTGCCAGCTCACCACCGGTACCAGACCAAGAGACCCAGTACTTC
CASSPPVPDQETQYF
>TRBJ2-7|TRBV6-1|.|15|.
TGTGCCAGCAGTTCCCCCCCCTCGGGGCGGTACGAGCAGTACTTC
CASSSPPSGRYEQYF
>TRBJ2-6|TRBV9|.|12|.
TGTGCCAGCAGGGGTGGGGCCAACGTCCTGACTTTC
CASRGGANVLTF
>TRBJ1-2|TRBV2|.|12|.
TGTGCCAGCAGAGACGGACCGATTGGCTACACCTTC
CASRDGPIGYTF
>TRBJ2-3|TRBV7-9|.|13|.
TGTGCCAGCAGCTCTATCGGCACAGATACGCAGTATTTT
CASSSIGTDTQYF
>TRBJ2-3|TRBV7-6|.|15|TRBD2
TGTGCCAGCAGCTTAACTAGCGGGAACACAGATACGCAGTATTTT
CASSLTSGNTDTQYF
>TRBJ1-1|TRBV10-3|.|14|.
TGTGCCATCAGTGAGTCCCTTGCGGGGACTGAAGCTTTCTTT
CAISESLAGTEAFF
>TRBJ2-2|TRBV7-2|.|15|.
TGTGCCAGCAGCTTAACAGGAGGTGTCGCCGGGGAGCTGTTTTTT
CASSLTGGVAGELFF
>TRBJ2-7|TRBV7-2|once|14|TRBD2
TGTGCCAGCAGCTTGGGACTAGCCCCCTACGAGCAGTACTTC
CASSLGLAPYEQYF
>TRBJ2-3|TRBV7-9|.|15|TRBD2
TGTGCCAGCAGCCTCGACGGACTAGACACAGATACGCAGTATTTT
CASSLDGLDTDTQYF
>TRBJ1-4|TRBV14|.|15|TRBD1
TGTGCCAGCAGCCCTCCGGGACAGGCGGATGAAAAACTGTTTTTT
CASSPPGQADEKLFF
>TRBJ1-5|TRBV7-2|.|17|.
TGTGCCAGCAGCTCCCGCTTCGACACTAATAGCAATCAGCCCCAGCATTTT
CASSSRFDTNSNQPQHF
>TRBJ2-7|TRBV18|.|15|.
TGTGCCAGCTCATCCCAAGCTCTCCGGCCCTACGAGCAGTACTTC
CASSSQALRPYEQYF
>TRBJ2-6|TRBV6-1|.|18|TRBD1
TGTGCCAGCAGTGACGGGGACAGGGACATCTCTGGGGCCAACGTCCTGACTTTC
CASSDGDRDISGANVLTF
>TRBJ2-2|TRBV6-5|.|16|.
TGTGCCAGCAGTTACTGGCTTTTGGGGCGGGGCGGGGAGCTGTTTTTT
CASSYWLLGRGGELFF
>TRBJ2-5|TRBV2|.|16|.
TGTGCCAGCACTCAAGGGGGACCAGCAGTGTACGAGACCCAGTACTTC
CASTQGGPAVYETQYF
>TRBJ1-2|TRBV7-2|.|15|.
TGTGCCAGCAGCCCATGGACAGTCCCTAACTATGGCTACACCTTC
CASSPWTVPNYGYTF
>TRBJ1-1|TRBV5-1|.|14|TRBD1
TGCGCCAGCAGCCCACAGGGGAGCGGAACTGAAGCTTTCTTT
CASSPQGSGTEAFF
>TRBJ2-7|TRBV5-4|.|16|TRBD2
TGTGCCAGCAGCTTCCCCCGGACTAGCGACTCCTACGAGCAGTACTTC
CASSFPRTSDSYEQYF
>TRBJ2-1|TRBV7-7|.|17|TRBD2
TGTGCCAGCAGCTTAGGGAGACTAGCGGATTCCTACAATGAGCAGTTCTTC
CASSLGRLADSYNEQFF
>TRBJ2-5|TRBV9|.|15|TRBD2
TGTGCCAGCAGCTCGCCGGGACTAGCGTGGGAGACCCAGTACTTC
CASSSPGLAWETQYF
>TRBJ1-3|TRBV19|once|13|.
TGTGCCACGAGCACGGATACTGGAAACACCATATATTTT
CATSTDTGNTIYF
>TRBJ2-5|TRBV28|.|12|.
TGTGCCAGCAGTTTATGGGGCACTCGGGAGTACTTC
CASSLWGTREYF
>TRBJ2-7|TRBV9|.|14|.
TGTGCCAGCAGCCCAGCGGGTTACTCCTACGAGCAGTACTTC
CASSPAGYSYEQYF
>TRBJ1-2|TRBV28|.|12|.
TGTGCCAGCGCCGTAGGGCCCTATGGCTACACCTTC
CASAVGPYGYTF
>TRBJ1-4|TRBV5-1|.|16|.
TGCGCCAGCAGCTGGGACCCGGGAGGCAATACTGAAAAACTGTTTTTT
CASSWDPGGNTEKLFF
>TRBJ2-1|TRBV5-4|.|18|TRBD2
TGTGCCAGCAGGCGGGTGGCTAGCGGGAGATGGTCCTACAATGAGCAGTTCTTC
CASRRVASGRWSYNEQFF
>TRBJ1-6|TRBV5-4|.|17|.
TGTGCCAGCAGCTTGGTGCCACCGAGCTCCTATAATTCACCCCTCCACTTT
CASSLVPPSSYNSPLHF
>TRBJ1-5|TRBV19|.|17|TRBD1
TGTGCCAGTAGTCCGGGACAGGGTTCAAGCAGCAATCAGCCCCAGCATTTT
CASSPGQGSSSNQPQHF
>TRBJ2-7|TRBV5-1|.|14|.
TGCGCCAGCAGCTTGGAGGAGGGGGTATACGAGCAGTACTTC
CASSLEEGVYEQYF
>TRBJ2-7|TRBV10-3|few|13|TRBD1
TGTGCCATCAGTCCCGACAGGGACCACGAGCAGTACTTC
CAISPDRDHEQYF
>TRBJ1-1|TRBV28|.|13|.
TGTGCCAGCAAACAGATTGTGAACACTGAAGCTTTCTTT
CASKQIVNTEAFF
>TRBJ2-1|TRBV19|.|13|.
TGTGCCAGTAGTATGGGGCAGAGTACGGTTCAGTTCTTC
CASSMGQSTVQFF
>TRBJ2-7|TRBV5-1|.|17|TRBD2
TGCGCCAGCAGCAAACGACTTGGACTAGCGGGGGACTACGAGCAGTACTTC
CASSKRLGLAGDYEQYF
>TRBJ1-1|TRBV11-3|.|14|.
TGTGCCAGCAGAGGGGCAGGAGGGGGAACTGAAGCTTTCTTT
CASRGAGGGTEAFF
>TRBJ2-5|TRBV11-1|.|15|.
TGTGCCAGCAGCTTAATGAGAGGGGTTGGCGAGACCCAGTACTTC
CASSLMRGVGETQYF
>TRBJ1-4|TRBV18|once|16|.
TGTGCCAGCTCACTCGGACAGATAGCAACTAATGAAAAACTGTTTTTT
CASSLGQIATNEKLFF
>TRBJ2-4|TRBV19|few|11|.
TGTGCCAGTAGTACCCCCGGAGCTCAGTACTTC
CASSTPGAQYF
>TRBJ2-7|TRBV27|.|18|TRBD2
TGTGCCAGCAGCTCCCGGGATGGGACTAGCGGGGGGGCTAACGAGCAGTACTTC
CASSSRDGTSGGANEQYF
>TRBJ2-7|TRBV7-3|.|14|.
TGTGCCAGCAGCCCCGGGAGCGGCTCCTACGAGCAGTACTTC
CASSPGSGSYEQYF
>TRBJ1-1|TRBV12-5|few|13|.
TGTGCTAGTGGTTTGGTACAAGGGACTGAAGCTTTCTTT
CASGLVQGTEAFF
>TRBJ2-3|TRBV28|.|15|TRBD1
TGTGCCAGCAGCCCCGGGACAGGGGGCACAGATACGCAGTATTTT
CASSPGTGGTDTQYF
>TRBJ1-1|TRBV6-1|.|17|.
TGTGCCAGCAGTGGTCAGGCAGGGCTTAACATGAACACTGAAGCTTTCTTT
CASSGQAGLNMNTEAFF
>TRBJ1-2|TRBV20-1|.|11|.
TGCAGTGCTACGGACAACGATGGCTACACCTTC
CSATDNDGYTF
>TRBJ1-2|TRBV9|.|14|TRBD1
TGTGCCAGCAGCGGCGGCGGGGACAGCTATGGCTACACCTTC
CASSGGGDSYGYTF
>TRBJ2-1|TRBV7-8|.|14|.
TGTGCCAGCAGCTTAGGGGGGCCTGGCAATGAGCAGTTCTTC
CASSLGGPGNEQFF
>TRBJ1-2|TRBV28|.|12|.
TGTGCCAGCAGCCTTTCCGACTATGGCTACACCTTC
CASSLSDYGYTF
>TRBJ1-2|TRBV5-1|.|15|.
TGCGCCAGCAGCTTGGGTTTAGAGGGCCTTTGGGGCTACACCTTC
CASSLGLEGLWGYTF
>TRBJ2-1|TRBV18|.|13|TRBD1
TGTGCCAGCTCCCCGGGGACAGACAATGAGCAGTTCTTC
CASSPGTDNEQFF
>TRBJ2-2|TRBV27|.|18|TRBD2
TGTGCCAGCAGTTTATTTGCCCTGACTAGCGGGAACACCGGGGAGCTGTTTTTT
CASSLFALTSGNTGELFF